The 11 T cell receptor beta chains below come from one sample, sequenced in a study of regulatory T cells in long-lasting Graves disease. Regarding time point: newly diagnosed GD, antithyroid drugs for less than 3 months. Isolated PBMC RNA provided the starting material for the TCR library. Building the TCR beta libraries relied on iRepertoire HTBI primers, and CDR3 regions underwent Arm-PCR. TCRdb reprocessed the multiplex PCR reads via MiXCR and lists one record per CDR3 protein. The sample lists over 500,000 distinct CDR3 sequences; about 16% were seen once. These same records also appear under a second study, on T cells in Graves' hyperthyroidism and ophthalmopathy.

The source material was peripheral blood mononuclear cells (PBMCs), sampled at new diagnosis, from a patient treated with antithyroid drugs. These receptors were collected from a woman aged 25 to 39 with Graves disease.

This sequence joins TRBV29-1 and TRBJ2-7; TRBD2 aligns across 12 bases. CDR1 and CDR2 from the germline V gene are SQVTM and ANQGSEA. V shed 7 bases and J 5 bases; nucleotides not matched to a gene: 9. CDR3 size: 14 residues. CDR3 coding DNA: TGCAGCGCAACACGACTAGCGGGAGCCAACGAGCAGTACTTC. The encoded protein is CSATRLAGANEQYF.

The chain joins TRBV27 to TRBJ2-1; D remains ambiguous. This CDR3 has 13 residues. Germline V lookup: CDR1 MNHEY, CDR2 SMNVEV (reference sequence). V gave up 0 bases and J gave up 4 bases, with 4 bases separating them. CDR3 protein: CASSLSQYNEQFF. The CDR3 DNA sequence: TGTGCCAGCAGTTTATCACAATACAATGAGCAGTTCTTC.

This clonotype was picked up many times. The chain combines TRBV27 with TRBJ1-1; 7 nucleotides match TRBD1. The J segment lost 0 bases and the V segment lost 6 bases, leaving 4 bases of the junction unmatched. The germline gives CDR1 MNHEY, CDR2 SMNVEV (reference sequence). This CDR3 comprises 14 residues. CDR3 nucleotide sequence: TGTGCCAGCAGCCGGACAGGAATGAACACTGAAGCTTTCTTT. Translated: CASSRTGMNTEAFF.

This clonotype was counted many times. J is TRBJ2-5 and V is TRBV28, with 10 bases matching TRBD1. Germline V gives CDR1 MDHEN, CDR2 SYDVKM. The ends lost 6 bases at V and 7 bases at J; junction bases unmatched: 11. The CDR3 consists of 15 residues. This CDR3 is CASRPGTGAVGTQYF. The CDR3 DNA follows: TGTGCCAGCAGACCCGGGACAGGGGCTGTGGGGACCCAGTACTTC.

This clonotype was seen many times. The chain employs TRBV2 and TRBJ2-2, with TRBD2 identical over 7 bases. This CDR3 spans 17 amino acids. Trimming took 6 bases from V and 0 from J; bases not matched to a gene: 10. The germline gives CDR1 SNHLY, CDR2 FYNNEI. CDR3 amino acids: CASRSSGKFSNTGELFF. The CDR3 nucleotides read TGTGCCAGCAGAAGCAGCGGGAAGTTTTCGAACACCGGGGAGCTGTTTTTT.

V and J are TRBV5-1 and TRBJ2-3; D unresolved. The ends were cut back, 4 bases at V and 6 bases at J, with 15 bases in the middle. The CDR3 has 14 residues. Germline V CDR1 and CDR2: SGHRS, YFSETQ. CDR3 in amino acids: CASSLASISDTQYF. The CDR3 region has the DNA TGCGCCAGCAGCCTCGCCTCTATATCCGATACGCAGTATTTT.

The rearrangement uses TRBV2 and TRBJ2-5; the D gene is possibly TRBD2 (5 bases). This CDR3 contains 14 residues. CDR1 is SNHLY and CDR2 is FYNNEI in the germline V gene. Trimming pared 3 bases from V and 0 bases from J, leaving 8 bases between. CDR3 nucleotides: TGTGCCAGCAGTGATACAGCGGACCAAGAGACCCAGTACTTC. Protein sequence: CASSDTADQETQYF.

This clonotype came up many times. This chain connects TRBV2 to TRBJ2-1; 12 bases are a match to TRBD2. There are 15 residues in the CDR3. J was trimmed by 8 bases and V by 10 bases; bases with no gene match: 12. CDR1 SNHLY and CDR2 FYNNEI come from the germline V gene. CDR3 coding DNA: TGTGCCACCGGAAAGACTAGCGGGAGTTCCCATGAGCAGTTCTTC. It translates to CATGKTSGSSHEQFF.

The chain recombines TRBV6-1 with TRBJ2-7; 9 bases match TRBD2. With 6 bases clipped from V and 2 bases from J, the junction kept 14 bases outside the gene matches. This CDR3 is built from 17 residues. Per germline, CDR1 MNHNS and CDR2 SASEGT. This CDR3 is CASSRRGSGSGAYEQYF. CDR3 sequence (DNA): TGTGCCAGCAGCCGTCGGGGTAGCGGGAGTGGGGCCTACGAGCAGTACTTC.

This clonotype appeared a few times. This chain uses TRBV19 with TRBJ2-1, with TRBD1 matching over 8 bases. Germline assignment: CDR1 LNHDA and CDR2 SQIVND (reference sequence). This CDR3 contains 15 residues. V dropped 8 bases and J dropped 9; count of bases not matched to a gene: 15. The CDR3 spells CASGQQDRGPVEQFF. CDR3 coding DNA: TGTGCCAGTGGACAACAAGACAGGGGCCCTGTTGAGCAGTTCTTC.

At least ten counts were recorded for this clonotype. The genes are TRBV28 and TRBJ1-2; 9 bases fit TRBD1. The germline V gene has CDR1 MDHEN and CDR2 SYDVKM. Losses at the gene ends were 5 bases for V and 5 bases for J; bases not matched to a gene: 15. The CDR3 runs to 17 residues. CDR3 sequence reads: CASSPRDRAYSQYGYTF. CDR3 nucleotide sequence: TGTGCCAGCAGTCCCCGGGACAGGGCCTACTCTCAGTATGGCTACACCTTC.